Following are 13 T cell receptor beta chains from one sample sequenced in a study of regulatory T cells. The study, taken as a whole, reports: In CD3G-deficient patients, conventional CD4+ T cells were enriched for hydrophobic CDR3 residues at positions 6 and 7.

Antigens for these TCRs are unknown. Amplification used 52 TRBV primers and 13 TRBJ primers. The repertoire was sequenced with immunoSEQ multiplex PCR; TCRdb's copy has only in-frame clones and lacks some. The sample records about 23,000 clones, about 88% being singletons. Sample: conventional CD4+ T cells sorted from blood. The receptors here all came from a child aged 5-17 years with CD3G deficiency.

The chain recombines TRBV19 with TRBJ2-2; D possibly corresponds to TRBD2 (5 bases). V was shortened by 4 bases and J by 2 bases, with 14 bases between the two germline ends. The CDR3 spans 16 residues. CDR1 is LNHDA, CDR2 SQIVND, per germline (reference sequence). The CDR3 region has the DNA TGTGCCAGTAGTAAATCCACTACTAGAAACACCGGGGAGCTGTTTTTT. It yields the protein CASSKSTTRNTGELFF.

This chain links TRBV10-3 with TRBJ2-6; D tentatively fits TRBD1 or TRBD2 (5 bases each). CDR3 length equals 14 residues. CDR1 is ENHRY and CDR2 is SYGVKD in the germline V gene. V lost 4 bases, J lost 3 bases, and 7 bases lay in between. The CDR3 protein is CAISGGFGANVLTF. The CDR3 nucleotides are TGTGCCATCAGTGGGGGGTTTGGGGCCAACGTCCTGACTTTC.

This clone occurred once. The chain links TRBV11-1 to TRBJ2-7; D may match TRBD1 or TRBD2 (5 bases each). CDR1 is SGHAT and CDR2 is FQDESV in the germline V gene (reference sequence). This CDR3 spans 13 amino acids. The V end was cut by 4 bases, the J end by 0 bases, with 7 bases between. The chain's CDR3 is CASSWDASYEQYF. CDR3 coding DNA: TGTGCCAGCAGCTGGGACGCCTCCTACGAGCAGTACTTC. Filled out from reference TRBV11-1 and TRBJ2-7, the complete variable domain reads EAEVAQSPRYKITEKSQAVAFWCDPISGHATLYWYRQILGQGPELLVQFQDESVVDDSQLPKDRFSAERLKGVDSTLKIQPAELGDSAMYLCASSWDASYEQYFGPGTRLTVT.

This clone came up once. J is TRBJ1-1 and V is TRBV13; 7 bases align to TRBD1. Germline CDR1 PRHDT, CDR2 FYEKMQ (reference sequence). V shed 0 bases, J shed 1 base, and the junction held 8 bases outside the gene matches. The length of the CDR3 is 17 residues. CDR3 nucleotides: TGTGCCAGCAGCTTAGGCCGGGGGGGACAGAAGAACACTGAAGCTTTCTTT. Translated: CASSLGRGGQKNTEAFF.

V usage is TRBV7-9 and J usage is TRBJ2-5; 8 bases line up with TRBD2. The CDR3 consists of 15 residues. After removal of 0 bases from V and 4 bases from J, the junction contained 4 bases not matched to a gene. Germline CDR1 reads SEHNR; CDR2 reads FQNEAQ (reference sequence). The chain's CDR3 is CASSLARGARETQYF. Here the CDR3 DNA reads TGTGCCAGCAGCTTAGCGCGGGGGGCCCGAGAGACCCAGTACTTC.

The chain links TRBV10-3 to TRBJ2-2, with TRBD2 as a possible D gene (6 bases). Germline loops: CDR1 ENHRY, CDR2 SYGVKD. The CDR3 consists of 13 residues. V dropped 5 bases and J dropped 5 bases, with 9 bases sitting between them. The CDR3 DNA is TGTGCCATCAGTACGCGGGAAACCGGGGAGCTGTTTTTT. This translates into CAISTRETGELFF.

This clone has a single count. The rearrangement links TRBV6-1 to TRBJ2-5, with D tentatively TRBD1 (6 bases). The CDR3 extends over 15 amino acids. Trimming removed 3 bases at V and 5 bases at J, with 16 bases between. Germline V gene sequence: CDR1 MNHNS, CDR2 SASEGT. The CDR3 DNA sequence: TGTGCCAGCAGTGAGATGGGGGCAGCTTGGGAGACCCAGTACTTC. Its translation: CASSEMGAAWETQYF.

Concerning this clone: Other nucleotide sequences in the sample specify the same CDR3. This sequence joins TRBV11-2 and TRBJ2-7; TRBD1 agrees at 7 bases. The CDR3 spans 14 residues. The germline CDR1 and CDR2 sequences are SGHAT and FQNNGV. With V trimmed by 0 bases and J by 2 bases, 1 base remained unmatched. The CDR3 region has the DNA TGTGCCAGCAGCTTAGACGGACAGGCCTACGAGCAGTACTTC. As protein: CASSLDGQAYEQYF.

The chain joins TRBV28 to TRBJ1-3; D is ambiguous. Germline CDR1 reads MDHEN; CDR2 reads SYDVKM. The CDR3 length is 19 residues. Trimming took 3 bases from V and 4 from J, leaving 25 bases between them. The CDR3 is CASSFTRPRGVSTGNTIYF. CDR3 coding DNA: TGTGCCAGCAGTTTTACCCGGCCTCGAGGAGTATCAACGGGAAACACCATATATTTT. The variable domain in full, completed from reference TRBV28 and TRBJ1-3, reads DVKVTQSSRYLVKRTGEKVFLECVQDMDHENMFWYRQDPGLGLRLIYFSYDVKMKEKGDIPEGYSVSREKKERFSLILESASTNQTSMYLCASSFTRPRGVSTGNTIYFGEGSWLTVV.

This clone was counted a single time. V gene TRBV6-1 combines with J gene TRBJ1-5, with TRBD1 identical over 11 bases. The CDR3 spans 18 residues. With V trimmed by 3 bases and J by 2 bases, 9 bases remained unmatched. Germline-derived CDR1 and CDR2 are MNHNS and SASEGT. CDR3 nucleotide sequence: TGTGCCAGCAGTGACCCGGACAGGGGGCGCGTCGGCAATCAGCCCCAGCATTTT. Encoded protein: CASSDPDRGRVGNQPQHF.

The gene calls are TRBV7-8 and TRBJ2-7; 7 bases align to TRBD1. The V gene's germline CDR1 is SGHVS and CDR2 FQNEAQ. V lost 5 bases, J lost 0 bases, and 4 bases stayed unmatched. CDR3 length equals 14 residues. CDR3 DNA: TGTGCCAGCAGCACCGGGGACAGCTCCTACGAGCAGTACTTC. Residues: CASSTGDSSYEQYF.

V and J are TRBV19 and TRBJ2-2, with TRBD1 identical over 8 bases. Germline lookup yields CDR1 LNHDA and CDR2 SQIVND (reference sequence). Germline trimming cut 8 bases from V and 5 bases from J; bases unmatched to any gene: 7. This CDR3 has 14 residues. CDR3 bases: TGTGCCAGTCACCGGACAGGGCGGACCGGGGAGCTGTTTTTT. This encodes CASHRTGRTGELFF.

The rearrangement links TRBV19 to TRBJ1-1; TRBD1 aligns across 8 bases. From germline, CDR1 is LNHDA and CDR2 SQIVND (reference sequence). After removal of 9 bases from V and 4 bases from J, the junction contained 19 bases not matched to a gene. The CDR3 has 17 amino acids. CDR3 coding DNA: TGTGCCAGAGAGAGACAGGGGCACCGAACTAAGTGCACTGAAGCTTTCTTT. It translates to CARERQGHRTKCTEAFF.